The source of this T cell receptor (beta chain) is a study of T-cell memory formation after mild COVID-19. About the study: Largely, TCR clusters stayed within a single donor.

This clonotype was observed a few times. TCRdb re-called the 5' RACE reads through MiXCR, storing one row per CDR3 protein. There are hundreds of thousands of distinct CDR3 sequences in the sample; less than 20% occur only once, and about 21% lies in the top ten. This TCR was recovered from a man between 18 and 29 years old who had mild COVID-19 (a few samples of this study predate the infection). Cell type and time point are not known. Material: PBMCs or a T cell subset sorted from them (not recorded which).

The CDR3 reads CASTMSSGGLPYNEQFF. DNA of the CDR3: TGTGCCAGCACCATGTCTAGCGGGGGACTACCCTACAATGAGCAGTTCTTC. The chain is built from TRBV6-2 or TRBV6-3 and TRBJ2-1, with TRBD2 identical over 10 bases. The CDR3 has 17 residues. CDR1 is MNHEY and CDR2 is SVGEGT in the germline V gene. Germline trimming cut 7 bases from V and 2 bases from J; bases unmatched to any gene: 11.